This T cell receptor (beta chain) is drawn from a study of blood T cell repertoires in COVID-19. On the study more broadly: COVID-19 samples, acute and convalescent, were from the United States, Italy and Spain. Sample material is recorded as cDNA or gDNA derived from T cells, B-cell-depleted T cells, or PBMCs.

The length of the CDR3 is 13 residues. V was pared by 4 bases and J by 2 bases, with 12 bases between. Germline V gene data show CDR1 as SQVTM and CDR2 as ANQGSEA. In the authors' workflow: Using reference gene primer amplification, nucleated cell counts were estimated. Sequencing was performed with immunoSEQ multiplex PCR; in TCRdb, only in-frame clones are kept and a portion is missing. V, J and clone size derive from that table, while D and trimming were established from the DNA sequence. The sample has 240,000 or so clones; 70% to 85% are singletons. Sequenced sample: peripheral blood. The genes are TRBV29-1 and TRBJ2-7, with a possible D match to TRBD1 (6 bases). The source of this sequence is a woman older than 75 with acute or convalescent COVID-19. The DNA of the CDR3 is TGCAGCGTTGGCGCGACAGGTACCTACGAGCAGTACTTC. Translating it yields CSVGATGTYEQYF.